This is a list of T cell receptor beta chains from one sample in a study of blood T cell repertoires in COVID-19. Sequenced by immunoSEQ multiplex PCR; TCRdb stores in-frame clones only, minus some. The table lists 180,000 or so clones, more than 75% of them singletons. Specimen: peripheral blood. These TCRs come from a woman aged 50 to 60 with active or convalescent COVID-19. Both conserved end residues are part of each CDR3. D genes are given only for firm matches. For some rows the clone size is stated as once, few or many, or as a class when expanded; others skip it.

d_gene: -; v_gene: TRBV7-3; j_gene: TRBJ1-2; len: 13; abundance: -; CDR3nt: TGTGCCAGCAGCTTTTTCAGGGCGTATGGCTACACCTTC; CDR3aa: CASSFFRAYGYTF
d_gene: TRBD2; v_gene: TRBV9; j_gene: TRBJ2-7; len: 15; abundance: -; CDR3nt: TGTGCCAGCAGCTCCCAACCGGGACTAGCGTACGAGCAGTACTTC; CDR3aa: CASSSQPGLAYEQYF
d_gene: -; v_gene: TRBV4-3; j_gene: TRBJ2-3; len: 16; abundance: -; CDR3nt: TGCGCCAGCAGCCAAGAAGCGGCAGGGGGCACAGATACGCAGTATTTT; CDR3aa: CASSQEAAGGTDTQYF
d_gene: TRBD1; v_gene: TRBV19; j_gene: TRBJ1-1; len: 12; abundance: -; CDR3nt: TGTGCCAGTAGTCGACAGGGGAACCCAGCTTTCTTT; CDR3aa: CASSRQGNPAFF
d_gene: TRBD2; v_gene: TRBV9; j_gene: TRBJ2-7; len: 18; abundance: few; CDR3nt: TGTGCCAGCAGCGTAGCCCCCGGCGGGACTAGCGTCCCCTACGAGCAGTACTTC; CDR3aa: CASSVAPGGTSVPYEQYF
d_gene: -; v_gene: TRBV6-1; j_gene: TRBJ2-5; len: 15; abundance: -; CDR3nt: TGTGCCAGCAGTGAAGATAGGGGGACCCAAGAGACCCAGTACTTC; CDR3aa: CASSEDRGTQETQYF
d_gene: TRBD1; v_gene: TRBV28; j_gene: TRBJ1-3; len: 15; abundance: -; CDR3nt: TGTGCCAGCAGTGGTATGACAGGGGCAGGAAACACCATATATTTT; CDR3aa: CASSGMTGAGNTIYF
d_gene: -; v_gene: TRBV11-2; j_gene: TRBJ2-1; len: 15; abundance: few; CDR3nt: TGTGCCAGCAGCTTTACAGCGGCGGCTATAAATGAGCAGTTCTTC; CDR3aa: CASSFTAAAINEQFF
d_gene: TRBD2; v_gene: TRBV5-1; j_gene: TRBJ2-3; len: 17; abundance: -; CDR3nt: TGCGCCAGCAGCTTGTCCCAGGGAGCGGGGGGGCGAGATACGCAGTATTTT; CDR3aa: CASSLSQGAGGRDTQYF
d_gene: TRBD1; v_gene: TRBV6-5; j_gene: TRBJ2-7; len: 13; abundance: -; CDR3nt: TGTGCCAGCAGCGCTGGACAGGCCTACGAGCAGTACTTC; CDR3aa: CASSAGQAYEQYF
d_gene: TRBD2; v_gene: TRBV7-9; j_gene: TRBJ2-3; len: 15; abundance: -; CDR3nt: TGTGCCAGCAGCCCGACTAGCGGAAGCACAGATACGCAGTATTTT; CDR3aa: CASSPTSGSTDTQYF
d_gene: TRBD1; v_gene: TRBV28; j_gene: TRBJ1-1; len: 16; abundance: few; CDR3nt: TGTGCCAGCAGTTTGAGGACAGGGGGCTTGAACACTGAAGCTTTCTTT; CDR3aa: CASSLRTGGLNTEAFF
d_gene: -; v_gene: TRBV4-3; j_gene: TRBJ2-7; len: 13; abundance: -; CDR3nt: TGCGCCAGCAGCCAAGAGGCGGGCGACGAGCAGTACTTC; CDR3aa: CASSQEAGDEQYF
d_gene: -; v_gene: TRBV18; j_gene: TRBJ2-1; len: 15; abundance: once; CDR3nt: TGTGCCAGCTCACCTACACGGGATTCCTACAATGAGCAGTTCTTC; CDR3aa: CASSPTRDSYNEQFF
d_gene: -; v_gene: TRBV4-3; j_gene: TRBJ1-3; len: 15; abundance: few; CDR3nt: TGCGCCAGCAGCCAAGATAAAGGGGGAGGAAACACCATATATTTT; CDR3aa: CASSQDKGGGNTIYF
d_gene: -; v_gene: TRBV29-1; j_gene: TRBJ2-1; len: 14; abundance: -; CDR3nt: TGCAGCGTTGAAGAGGGGGCCCGGGGAGATGAGCAGTTCTTC; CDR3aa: CSVEEGARGDEQFF
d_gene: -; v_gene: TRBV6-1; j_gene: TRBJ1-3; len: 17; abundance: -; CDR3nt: TGTGCCAGCAGTGAAGCGGCCGGGATCAGCTCTGGAAACACCATATATTTT; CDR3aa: CASSEAAGISSGNTIYF
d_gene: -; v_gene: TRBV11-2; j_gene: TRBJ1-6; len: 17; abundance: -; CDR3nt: TGTGCCAGCAGCCGTGGGGGGGGAGTCGTCGGGGATTCACCCCTCCACTTT; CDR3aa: CASSRGGGVVGDSPLHF
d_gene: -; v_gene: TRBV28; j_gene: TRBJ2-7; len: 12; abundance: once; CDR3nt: TGTGCCAGCAGTCTCAGGTCGGGGGAGCAGTACTTC; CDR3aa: CASSLRSGEQYF
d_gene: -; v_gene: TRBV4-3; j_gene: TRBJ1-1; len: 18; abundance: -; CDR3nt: TGCGCCAGCAGCCAAGAGAGGGGCCCAGGGGCTATGAACACTGAAGCTTTCTTT; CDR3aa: CASSQERGPGAMNTEAFF